This TCR beta chain was sequenced during a study of T-cell memory formation after mild COVID-19. Findings of the study overall: Memory from before infection featured some responding clones, which suggests cross-reactive memory joined. For second-wave clones that peaked at day 37, SARS-CoV-2 specificity went unverified.

The table lists this clonotype with a few counts. Antigen unknown. V lost 0 bases and J lost 4, with 8 bases in between. Germline CDR1 SGDLS, CDR2 YYNGEE. This CDR3 is 15 amino acids long. TCRdb independently ran MiXCR on the 5' RACE reads; one entry per CDR3 protein. This table holds tens of thousands of distinct CDR3 sequences, about 7.3% found once. The sequence came from a man aged 18 to 30 who had mild COVID-19 (a few samples of this study predate the infection). Cell type and time point are not known. V and J are TRBV9 and TRBJ2-6; D unclear. The sequencing input was PBMCs or a T cell subset sorted from them (not recorded which). CDR3 DNA sequence: TGTGCCAGCAGCGTAGTAGGTATAGGGGCCAACGTCCTGACTTTC. Translating it yields CASSVVGIGANVLTF.